This TCR beta chain was recovered during a study of blood T cells in healthy people across ages. Study-wide findings and caveats: One million T cells yielded diversity estimates that were considered underestimates.

Turning to this clonotype: Antigen specificity is unknown.

Then a second PCR, running roughly 7 to 11 cycles, was carried out with a sample-barcoded 5' primer and a J-beta primer mix. One entry per CDR3 protein, called by TCRdb with MiXCR from the 5' RACE reads. In the table there are 550,000 to 800,000 distinct CDR3 sequences, approximately 21% of which are singletons. The clonotype was recovered from a man in his 70s in good health. Sequenced input: blood.

CDR3 coding DNA: TGCAGCGTTGGTGGCACCTTCAATCAGCCCCAGCATTTT. As protein: CSVGGTFNQPQHF. The gene calls are TRBV29-1 and TRBJ1-5, with no clear D. The CDR3 is 13 amino acids. CDR1 SQVTM and CDR2 ANQGSEA come from the germline V gene. Trimming took off 4 bases at V and 3 bases at J, with 10 bases between the two ends.